This TCR beta chain was sequenced for a study of blood T cell repertoires in COVID-19. Study-wide background: Acute-phase and convalescent COVID-19 samples originated in the United States, Italy and Spain. PBMCs, B-cell-depleted T cells, or T cells were the source of the cDNA or gDNA that made up the material.

Original handling: It was from reference gene primer amplification that nucleated cell counts were estimated. The method was immunoSEQ multiplex PCR; TCRdb's version includes in-frame clones alone and lacks a portion of them. Clone size and the V and J calls come from that table; the DNA yielded D and trimming. In the table there are some 520,000 clones, roughly 89% of which are singletons. Germline V gives CDR1 SNHLY, CDR2 FYNNEI. V was pared by 6 bases and J by 3 bases, with 18 bases between. This CDR3 spans 16 amino acids. Sequenced: peripheral blood. The chain has TRBV2 and TRBJ2-1; possible D gene TRBD2, 6 bases. The receptor's source is a man aged 18 to 30 with COVID-19, enrolled during active disease. In nucleotides, the CDR3 is TGTGCCAGCAGCGCAGCGCGGGGACTGGACTACAATGAGCAGTTCTTC. As protein: CASSAARGLDYNEQFF.